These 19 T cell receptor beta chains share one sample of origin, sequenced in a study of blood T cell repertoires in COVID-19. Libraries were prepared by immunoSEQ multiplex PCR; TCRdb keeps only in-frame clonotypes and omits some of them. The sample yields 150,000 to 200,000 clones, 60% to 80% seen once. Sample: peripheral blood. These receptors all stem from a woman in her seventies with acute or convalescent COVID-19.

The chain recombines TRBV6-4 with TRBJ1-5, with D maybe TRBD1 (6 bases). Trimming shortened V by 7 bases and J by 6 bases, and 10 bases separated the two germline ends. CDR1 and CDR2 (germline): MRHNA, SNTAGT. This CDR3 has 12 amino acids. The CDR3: CASNRVSQPQHF. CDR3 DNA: TGTGCCAGCAACAGGGTCAGTCAGCCCCAGCATTTT.

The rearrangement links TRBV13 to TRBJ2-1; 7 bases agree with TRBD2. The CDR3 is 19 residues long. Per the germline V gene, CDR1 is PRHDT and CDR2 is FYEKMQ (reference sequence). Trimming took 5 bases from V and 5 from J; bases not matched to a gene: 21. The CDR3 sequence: CASSRAGAGDTNGNNEQFF. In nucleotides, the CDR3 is TGTGCCAGCAGCCGGGCCGGGGCGGGAGATACAAATGGAAACAATGAGCAGTTCTTC. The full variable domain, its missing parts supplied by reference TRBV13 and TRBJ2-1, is AAGVIQSPRHLIKEKRETATLKCYPIPRHDTVYWYQQGPGQDPQFLISFYEKMQSDKGSIPDRFSAQQFSDYHSELNMSSLELGDSALYFCASSRAGAGDTNGNNEQFFGPGTRLTVL.

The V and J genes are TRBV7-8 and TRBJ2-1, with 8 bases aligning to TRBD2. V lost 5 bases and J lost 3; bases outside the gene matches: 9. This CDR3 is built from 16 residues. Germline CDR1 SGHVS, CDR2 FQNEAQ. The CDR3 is CASSASLADLYNEQFF. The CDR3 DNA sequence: TGTGCCAGCAGCGCATCACTAGCGGACCTCTACAATGAGCAGTTCTTC.

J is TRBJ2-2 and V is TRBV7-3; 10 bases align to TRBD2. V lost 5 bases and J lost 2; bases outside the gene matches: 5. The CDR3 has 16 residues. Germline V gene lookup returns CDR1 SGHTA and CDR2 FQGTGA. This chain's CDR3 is CASSRGLATNTGELFF. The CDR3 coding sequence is TGTGCCAGCAGCCGGGGACTAGCGACCAACACCGGGGAGCTGTTTTTT.

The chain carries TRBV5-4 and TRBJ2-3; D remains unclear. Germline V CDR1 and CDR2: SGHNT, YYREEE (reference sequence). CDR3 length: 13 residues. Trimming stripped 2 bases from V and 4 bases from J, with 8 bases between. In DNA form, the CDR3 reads TGTGCCAGCAGCTTCTCTTTGTCAGATACGCAGTATTTT. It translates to CASSFSLSDTQYF.

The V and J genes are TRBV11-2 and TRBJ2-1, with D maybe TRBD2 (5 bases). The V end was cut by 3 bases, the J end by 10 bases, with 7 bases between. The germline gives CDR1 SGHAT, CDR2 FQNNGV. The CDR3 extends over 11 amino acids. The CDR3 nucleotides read TGTGCCAGCAGCTTGGAGCGGGAGCAGTTCTTC. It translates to CASSLEREQFF.

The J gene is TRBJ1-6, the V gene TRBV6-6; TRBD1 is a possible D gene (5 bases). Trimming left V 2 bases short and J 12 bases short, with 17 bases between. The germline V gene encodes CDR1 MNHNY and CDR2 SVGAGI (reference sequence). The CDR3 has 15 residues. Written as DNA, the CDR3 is TGTGCCAGCAGTTACCCGCGACCCCTCCAGGGACCCCTCCACTTT. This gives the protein CASSYPRPLQGPLHF.

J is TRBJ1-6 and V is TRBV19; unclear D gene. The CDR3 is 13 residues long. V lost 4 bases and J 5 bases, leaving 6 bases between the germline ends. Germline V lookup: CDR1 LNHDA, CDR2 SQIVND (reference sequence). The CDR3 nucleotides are TGTGCCAGTAGTAACAACAATAATTCACCCCTCCACTTT. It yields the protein CASSNNNNSPLHF.

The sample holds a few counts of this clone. The CDR3 loop reads CASSPRDYNTGELFF. In DNA form, the CDR3 reads TGTGCCAGCAGCCCGCGGGACTACAACACCGGGGAGCTGTTTTTT. The chain uses TRBV13 and TRBJ2-2; 7 bases map to TRBD2. V was pared by 5 bases and J by 2 bases, with 5 bases of the junction left unmatched. The CDR3 sequence is 15 residues long. Germline loops: CDR1 PRHDT, CDR2 FYEKMQ (reference sequence). Supplemented by reference TRBV13 and TRBJ2-2, the full variable domain reads AAGVIQSPRHLIKEKRETATLKCYPIPRHDTVYWYQQGPGQDPQFLISFYEKMQSDKGSIPDRFSAQQFSDYHSELNMSSLELGDSALYFCASSPRDYNTGELFFGEGSRLTVL.

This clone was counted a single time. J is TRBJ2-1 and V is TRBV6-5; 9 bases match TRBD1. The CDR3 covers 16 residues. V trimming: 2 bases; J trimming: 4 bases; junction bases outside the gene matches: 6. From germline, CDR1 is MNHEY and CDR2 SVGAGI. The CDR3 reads CASSYGDRVIYNEQFF. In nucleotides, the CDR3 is TGTGCCAGCAGTTACGGGGACAGGGTGATTTACAATGAGCAGTTCTTC.

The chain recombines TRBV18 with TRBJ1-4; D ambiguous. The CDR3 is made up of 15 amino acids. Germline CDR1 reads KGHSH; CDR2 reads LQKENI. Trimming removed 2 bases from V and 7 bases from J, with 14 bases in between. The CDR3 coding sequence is TGTGCCAGCTCACCAAACGTTGGCGAGGGTGAAAAACTGTTTTTT. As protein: CASSPNVGEGEKLFF.

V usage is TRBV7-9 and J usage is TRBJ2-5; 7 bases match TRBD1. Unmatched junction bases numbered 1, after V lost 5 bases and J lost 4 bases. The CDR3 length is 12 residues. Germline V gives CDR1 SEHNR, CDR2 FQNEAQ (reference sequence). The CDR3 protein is CASSRDRETQYF. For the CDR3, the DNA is TGTGCCAGCAGCCGGGACAGAGAGACCCAGTACTTC.

CDR3 sequence: CASAAPRQTQYF. In DNA, the CDR3 is TGCGCCAGCGCGGCCCCACGGCAGACCCAGTACTTC. This chain links TRBV10-1 with TRBJ2-5; no firm D call. V lost 8 bases to trimming and J lost 6 bases, with 13 bases between them. CDR3 size: 12 residues. Germline CDR1 is WNHNN and CDR2 is SYGVQD (reference sequence).

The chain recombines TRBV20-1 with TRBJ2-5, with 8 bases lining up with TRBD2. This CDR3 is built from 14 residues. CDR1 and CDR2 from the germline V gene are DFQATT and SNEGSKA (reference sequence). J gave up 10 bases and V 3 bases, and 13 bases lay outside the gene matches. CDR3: CSASSAGVLPNQYF. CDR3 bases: TGCAGTGCTAGTTCAGCGGGAGTGTTACCCAACCAGTACTTC.

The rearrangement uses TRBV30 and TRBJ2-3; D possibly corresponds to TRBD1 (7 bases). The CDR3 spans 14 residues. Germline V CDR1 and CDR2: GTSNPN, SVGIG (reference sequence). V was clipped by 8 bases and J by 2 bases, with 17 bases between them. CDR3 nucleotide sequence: TGTGCCAAATCTCCCAGGGGGGACACAGATACGCAGTATTTT. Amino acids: CAKSPRGDTDTQYF.

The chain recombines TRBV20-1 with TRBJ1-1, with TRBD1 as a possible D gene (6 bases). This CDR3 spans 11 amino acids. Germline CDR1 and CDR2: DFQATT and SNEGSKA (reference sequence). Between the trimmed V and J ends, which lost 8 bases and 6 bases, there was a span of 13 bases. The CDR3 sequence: CSISGASEAFF. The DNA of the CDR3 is TGCAGTATCTCAGGGGCCTCTGAAGCTTTCTTT.

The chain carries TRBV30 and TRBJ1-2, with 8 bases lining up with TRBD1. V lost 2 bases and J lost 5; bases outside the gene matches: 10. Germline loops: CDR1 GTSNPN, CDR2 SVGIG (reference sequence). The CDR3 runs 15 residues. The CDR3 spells CAWSPGTGSDYGYTF. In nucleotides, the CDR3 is TGTGCCTGGAGTCCCGGGACAGGTTCGGATTATGGCTACACCTTC.

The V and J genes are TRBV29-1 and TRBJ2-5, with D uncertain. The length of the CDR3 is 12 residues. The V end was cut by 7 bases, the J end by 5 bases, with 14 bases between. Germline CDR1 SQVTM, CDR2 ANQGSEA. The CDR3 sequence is CSGVGASETQYF. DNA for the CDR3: TGCAGCGGCGTTGGAGCGTCGGAGACCCAGTACTTC.

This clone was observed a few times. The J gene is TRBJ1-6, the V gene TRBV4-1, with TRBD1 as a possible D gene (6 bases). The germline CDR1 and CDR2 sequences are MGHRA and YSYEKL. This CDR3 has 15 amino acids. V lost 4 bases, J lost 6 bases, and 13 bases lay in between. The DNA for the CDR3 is TGCGCCAGCAGCCGAATACAGGGAAGTAATTCACCCCTCCACTTT. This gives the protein CASSRIQGSNSPLHF.